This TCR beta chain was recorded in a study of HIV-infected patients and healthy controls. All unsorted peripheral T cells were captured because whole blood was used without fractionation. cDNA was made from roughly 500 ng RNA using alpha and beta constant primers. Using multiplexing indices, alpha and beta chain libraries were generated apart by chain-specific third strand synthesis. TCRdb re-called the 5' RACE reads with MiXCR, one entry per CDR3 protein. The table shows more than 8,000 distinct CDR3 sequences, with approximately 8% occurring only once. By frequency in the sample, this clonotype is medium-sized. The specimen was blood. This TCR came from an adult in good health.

The CDR3 nucleotides are TGCGCCAGCAGCCAAGAAGAGGGCTGGGAGCAGTACTTC. Its translation: CASSQEEGWEQYF. The chain is built from TRBV4-3 and TRBJ2-7; the D gene is possibly TRBD2 (5 bases). CDR1 LGHNA and CDR2 YSLEER come from the germline V gene. V lost 0 bases, J lost 7 bases, and 10 bases lay in between. This CDR3 contains 13 residues.